Listed here are 10 T cell receptor beta chains from one sample, sequenced in a study of PD-L1 blockade in urothelial cancer. TCRdb's copy holds only in-frame clones and misses some; the assay was immunoSEQ multiplex PCR. Among almost 90,000 clones listed, 80% to 85% were seen once. Time point: pretreatment peripheral blood. This specimen was PBMCs, taken around atezolizumab (anti-PD-L1) treatment. These receptors were collected from a man aged 55 to 69 with urothelial cancer.

This chain uses TRBV6-1 with TRBJ2-7; 7 bases align to TRBD1. V was clipped by 3 bases and J by 4 bases; unmatched bases: 15. The CDR3 loop spans 17 amino acids. Germline-derived CDR1 and CDR2 are MNHNS and SASEGT. CDR3 bases: TGTGCCAGCAGTGATTCGCCGGGGACAGCTAAAGGATACGAGCAGTACTTC. Translating gives CASSDSPGTAKGYEQYF.

This chain connects TRBV6-1 to TRBJ2-5, with TRBD2 identical over 11 bases. V dropped 0 bases and J dropped 4; count of bases not matched to a gene: 1. CDR1 and CDR2 from the germline V gene are MNHNS and SASEGT. The CDR3 is made up of 15 amino acids. The CDR3 coding sequence is TGTGCCAGCAGTGAAGCTAGCGGGGGGGTAGAGACCCAGTACTTC. This sequence encodes CASSEASGGVETQYF.

The chain uses TRBV7-2 and TRBJ1-2, with 9 nucleotides matching TRBD1. V lost 3 bases, J lost 8 bases, and 4 bases stayed unmatched. This CDR3 is 13 amino acids long. The germline CDR1 and CDR2 sequences are SGHTA and FQGNSA. The CDR3 DNA sequence: TGTGCCAGCAGCTTCCCCGGGACAGGGGGCTACACCTTC. Translated: CASSFPGTGGYTF.

This sequence joins TRBV6-5 and TRBJ2-7, with no clear D. V was shortened by 6 bases and J by 7 bases, with 10 bases between the two germline ends. Germline V CDR1 and CDR2: MNHEY, SVGAGI. This CDR3 contains 11 residues. The CDR3, as DNA: TGTGCCAGCAGGACCCGCGGTGAGCAGTACTTC. Translating it yields CASRTRGEQYF.

The chain employs TRBV7-2 and TRBJ2-2; 13 positions agree with TRBD2. Per the germline V gene, CDR1 is SGHTA and CDR2 is FQGNSA. After removal of 4 bases from V and 3 bases from J, the junction contained 8 bases not matched to a gene. This CDR3 spans 18 amino acids. The CDR3 DNA reads TGTGCCAGCAGCTCCGGGACTAGCGGGATGGCGTACACCGGGGAGCTGTTTTTT. It is translated as CASSSGTSGMAYTGELFF.

This clone has a handful of counts. The chain links TRBV11-3 to TRBJ2-7; a possible D gene is TRBD1 (6 bases). Trimming took 5 bases from V and 4 from J, leaving 18 bases between them. The CDR3 totals 15 residues. In germline, CDR1 is SGHNT, CDR2 YENEEA. The CDR3 DNA reads as TGTGCCAGCAGCCCAGGGCAGGGGAGAGGGTACGAGCAGTACTTC. Encoded protein: CASSPGQGRGYEQYF.

The V call is TRBV5-1, the J call TRBJ2-5, with 7 bases aligning to TRBD1. Per germline, CDR1 SGHRS and CDR2 YFSETQ. The CDR3 length is 16 residues. The ends lost 0 bases at V and 1 base at J; junction bases unmatched: 6. The CDR3 DNA reads TGCGCCAGCAGCTTGGCGACCAGGGGGAGCCAAGAGACCCAGTACTTC. Its translation is CASSLATRGSQETQYF.

This chain connects TRBV11-2 to TRBJ2-7; 9 bases are a match to TRBD1. This CDR3 comprises 15 residues. The germline gives CDR1 SGHAT, CDR2 FQNNGV. V was pared by 4 bases and J by 1 base, with 5 bases of the junction left unmatched. CDR3 sequence reads: CASSSSGTGSYEQYF. The CDR3, as DNA: TGTGCCAGCAGCTCATCCGGGACAGGGTCCTACGAGCAGTACTTC.

This sequence joins TRBV19 and TRBJ1-6; D is possibly TRBD1 (5 bases). The CDR3 loop spans 19 amino acids. Per the germline V gene, CDR1 is LNHDA and CDR2 is SQIVND (reference sequence). The V gene lost 5 bases and the J gene lost 2 bases, with 22 bases spanning the gap. The CDR3 sequence: CASSSYGRQGNAYNSPLHF. In DNA, the CDR3 is TGTGCCAGTAGTTCCTACGGGAGGCAGGGAAATGCCTATAATTCACCCCTCCACTTT.

The chain uses TRBV11-3 and TRBJ2-7, with D possibly matching TRBD2 (6 bases). Germline CDR1 and CDR2: SGHNT and YENEEA. The V end lost 0 bases, the J end lost 2 bases, and 23 bases lay between the germline ends. This CDR3 region has 19 residues. The CDR3 loop is CASSLDLTNRRGLTYEQYF. The CDR3 bases are TGTGCCAGCAGCTTAGATTTAACGAACAGGCGGGGCCTCACCTACGAGCAGTACTTC.